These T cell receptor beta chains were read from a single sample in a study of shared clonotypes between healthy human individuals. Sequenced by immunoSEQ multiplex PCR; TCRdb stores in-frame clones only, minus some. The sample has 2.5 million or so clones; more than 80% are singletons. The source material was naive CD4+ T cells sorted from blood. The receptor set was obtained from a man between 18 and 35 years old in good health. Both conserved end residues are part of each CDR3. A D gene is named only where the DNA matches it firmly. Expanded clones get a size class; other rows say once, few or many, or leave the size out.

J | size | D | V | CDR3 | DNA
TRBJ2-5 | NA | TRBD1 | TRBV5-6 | CASSFGTAETQYF | TGTGCCAGCAGCTTCGGGACAGCAGAGACCCAGTACTTC
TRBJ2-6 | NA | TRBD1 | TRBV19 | CASSIGGDRVPGANVLTF | TGTGCCAGTAGTATAGGGGGGGACAGGGTACCTGGGGCCAACGTCCTGACTTTC
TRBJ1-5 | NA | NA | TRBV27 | CASSSLRGNNQPQHF | TGTGCCAGCAGTTCCCTAAGAGGGAACAATCAGCCCCAGCATTTT
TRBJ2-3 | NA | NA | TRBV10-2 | CASRAGKDTQYF | TGCGCCAGCAGGGCGGGGAAAGATACGCAGTATTTT
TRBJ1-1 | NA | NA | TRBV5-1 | CASTEDGGRNTEAFF | TGCGCCAGCACCGAAGACGGGGGACGGAACACTGAAGCTTTCTTT
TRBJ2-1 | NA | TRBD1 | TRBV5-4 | CASSLGGQGYNEQFF | TGTGCCAGCAGCTTGGGGGGACAGGGGTACAATGAGCAGTTCTTC
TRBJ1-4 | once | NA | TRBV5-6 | CASSRGWANEKLFF | TGTGCCAGCAGCCGGGGGTGGGCTAATGAAAAACTGTTTTTT
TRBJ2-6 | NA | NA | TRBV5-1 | CASSLAVPSAGANVLTF | TGCGCCAGCAGCTTGGCGGTTCCCTCGGCGGGGGCCAACGTCCTGACTTTC
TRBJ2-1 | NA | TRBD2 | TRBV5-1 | CASSLVAGNSYNEQFF | TGCGCCAGCAGCTTGGTAGCGGGCAACTCCTACAATGAGCAGTTCTTC
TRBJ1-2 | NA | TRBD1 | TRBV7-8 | CASSLDVTGGSAGGYTF | TGTGCCAGCAGCTTAGATGTGACAGGGGGTTCCGCGGGAGGCTACACCTTC
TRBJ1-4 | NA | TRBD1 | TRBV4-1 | CASSLGQGPTNEKLFF | TGCGCCAGCAGCCTTGGACAGGGCCCAACTAATGAAAAACTGTTTTTT
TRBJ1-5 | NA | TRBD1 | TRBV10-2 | CASSEAGGGNQPQHF | TGCGCCAGCAGTGAAGCAGGGGGCGGCAATCAGCCCCAGCATTTT
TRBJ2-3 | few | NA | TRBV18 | CASSPTADTQYF | TGTGCCAGCTCCCCAACGGCAGATACGCAGTATTTT
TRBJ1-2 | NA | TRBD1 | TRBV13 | CASSSTKGQGAGYTF | TGTGCCAGCAGCTCGACTAAGGGACAGGGGGCTGGCTACACCTTC
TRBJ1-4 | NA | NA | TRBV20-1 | CSARGGDTLFF | TGCAGTGCTAGAGGGGGGGACACACTGTTTTTT
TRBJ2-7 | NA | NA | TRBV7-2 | CASSSGQGTSSYEQYF | TGTGCCAGCAGCTCAGGACAGGGGACTAGCTCCTACGAGCAGTACTTC
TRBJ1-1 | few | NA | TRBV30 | CAWSRTQNTEAFF | TGTGCCTGGAGTCGGACACAGAACACTGAAGCTTTCTTT
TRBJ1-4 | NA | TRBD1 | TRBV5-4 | CASSFGTVNEKLFF | TGTGCCAGCAGCTTTGGGACAGTTAATGAAAAACTGTTTTTT
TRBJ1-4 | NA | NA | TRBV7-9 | CASSPDRYPGATNEKLFF | TGTGCCAGCAGCCCGGACCGCTATCCAGGGGCAACTAATGAAAAACTGTTTTTT
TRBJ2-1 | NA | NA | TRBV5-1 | CASSFARVFYNEQFF | TGCGCCAGCAGCTTTGCGAGAGTTTTCTACAATGAGCAGTTCTTC
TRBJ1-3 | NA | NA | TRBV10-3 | CAISHRESSGNTIYF | TGTGCCATCAGTCACAGGGAGAGCTCTGGAAACACCATATATTTT
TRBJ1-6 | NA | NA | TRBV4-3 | CASSQETGSGFSYNSPLHF | TGCGCCAGCAGCCAAGAGACCGGGTCGGGGTTCTCCTATAATTCACCCCTCCACTTT
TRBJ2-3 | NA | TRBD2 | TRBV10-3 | CAISRVRTSGTLEDTQYF | TGTGCCATCAGCAGGGTGAGGACTAGCGGGACCCTCGAGGATACGCAGTATTTT
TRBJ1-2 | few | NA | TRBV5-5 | CASSSIHSNYGYTF | TGTGCCAGCAGCTCGATCCACTCTAACTATGGCTACACCTTC
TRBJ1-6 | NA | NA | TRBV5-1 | CASSLPGLTNSPLHF | TGCGCCAGCAGCTTACCGGGACTGACTAATTCACCCCTCCACTTT
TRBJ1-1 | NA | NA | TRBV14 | CASSQGRVTEAFF | TGTGCCAGCAGCCAAGGTCGAGTGACTGAAGCTTTCTTT
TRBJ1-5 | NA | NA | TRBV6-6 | CASSRGVGNQPQHF | TGTGCCAGCAGTCGAGGGGTCGGGAATCAGCCCCAGCATTTT
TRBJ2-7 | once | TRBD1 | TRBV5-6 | CASSPVGTGGGQYF | TGTGCCAGCAGCCCTGTCGGGACAGGGGGCGGGCAGTACTTC
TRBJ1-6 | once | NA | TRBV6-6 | CASSSYRGLVNSPLHF | TGTGCCAGCAGTTCCTATAGAGGGTTAGTTAATTCACCCCTCCACTTT
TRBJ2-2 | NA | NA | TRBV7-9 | CASSSRTAGELFF | TGTGCCAGCAGCTCCCGGACAGCTGGGGAGCTGTTTTTT
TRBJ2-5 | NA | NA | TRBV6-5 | CASSYSTGRETQYF | TGTGCCAGCAGTTACTCGACGGGAAGGGAGACCCAGTACTTC
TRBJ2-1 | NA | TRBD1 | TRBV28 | CASKRRTGTEQFF | TGTGCCAGCAAAAGACGGACAGGGACTGAGCAGTTCTTC
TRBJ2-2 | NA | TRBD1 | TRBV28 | CASSSKGTAYTGELFF | TGTGCCAGCAGTTCAAAAGGGACAGCGTACACCGGGGAGCTGTTTTTT
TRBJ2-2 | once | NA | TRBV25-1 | CASSARGIDGELFF | TGTGCCAGCAGTGCGAGGGGAATAGACGGGGAGCTGTTTTTT
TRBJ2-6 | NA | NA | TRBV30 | CAWSVSKGWGVHSGANVLTF | TGTGCCTGGAGTGTCAGTAAAGGTTGGGGGGTCCACTCTGGGGCCAACGTCCTGACTTTC
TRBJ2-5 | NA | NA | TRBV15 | CATSRVVETQYF | TGTGCCACCAGCAGAGTCGTGGAGACCCAGTACTTC
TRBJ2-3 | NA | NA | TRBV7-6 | CASSRTGLASDTQYF | TGTGCCAGCAGCCGAACGGGATTGGCGTCAGATACGCAGTATTTT
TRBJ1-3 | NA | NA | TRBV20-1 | CSARDDNTIYF | TGCAGTGCTAGAGATGACAACACCATATATTTT
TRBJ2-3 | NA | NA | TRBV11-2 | CASSLDPPVTDTQYF | TGTGCCAGCAGCTTAGATCCCCCCGTTACAGATACGCAGTATTTT
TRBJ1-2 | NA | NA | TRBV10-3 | CAISESPTGALLYGYTF | TGTGCCATCAGTGAGTCTCCCACAGGAGCCCTGCTCTATGGCTACACCTTC
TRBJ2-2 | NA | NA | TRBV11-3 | CASSLYSGELFF | TGTGCCAGCAGCTTATACAGCGGGGAGCTGTTTTTT
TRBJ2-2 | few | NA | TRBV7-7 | CASSLDRTGELFF | TGTGCTAGCAGCTTGGATCGAACCGGGGAGCTGTTTTTT